This entry features one T cell receptor beta chain sequence. This sample was included in a study of blood T cell repertoires in COVID-19. Some clones are missing from TCRdb's copy, which holds only in-frame ones; the method was immunoSEQ multiplex PCR. The sample shows about 260,000 clones, approximately 80% of them seen only once. The sample taken for sequencing was peripheral blood. This clonotype was sampled from an elderly woman with acute or convalescent COVID-19.

For the CDR3, the DNA is TGTGCCAGCAGCCAAGAACCACCAGGACAGTCATTACCTGGAAACACCATATATTTT. Translating gives CASSQEPPGQSLPGNTIYF. J is TRBJ1-3 and V is TRBV4-2, with D perhaps matching TRBD1 (6 bases). The CDR3 length is 19 residues. Germline V gene data show CDR1 as LGHNA and CDR2 as YNFKEQ. Trimming took 0 bases from V and 2 from J, leaving 20 bases between them.